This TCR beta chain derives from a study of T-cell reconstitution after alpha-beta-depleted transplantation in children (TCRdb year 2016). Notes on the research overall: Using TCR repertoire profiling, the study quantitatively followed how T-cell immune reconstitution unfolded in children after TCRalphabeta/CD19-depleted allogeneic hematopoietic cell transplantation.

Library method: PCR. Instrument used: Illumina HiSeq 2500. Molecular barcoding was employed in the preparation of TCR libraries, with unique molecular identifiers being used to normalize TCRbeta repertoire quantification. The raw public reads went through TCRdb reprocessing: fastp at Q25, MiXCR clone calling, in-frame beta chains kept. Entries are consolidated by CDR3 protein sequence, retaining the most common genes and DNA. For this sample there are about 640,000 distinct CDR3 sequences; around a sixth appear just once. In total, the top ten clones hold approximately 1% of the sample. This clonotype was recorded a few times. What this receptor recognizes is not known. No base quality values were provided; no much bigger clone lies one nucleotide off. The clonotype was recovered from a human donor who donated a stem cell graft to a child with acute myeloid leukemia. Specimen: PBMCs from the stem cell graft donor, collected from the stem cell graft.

The CDR3 protein: CASNVWDRGHEQFF. The DNA sequence reads TGTGCCAGCAATGTCTGGGACAGGGGCCATGAGCAGTTCTTC. In this chain, TRBV12-3 or TRBV12-4 is recombined with TRBJ2-1; 10 bases in the middle match TRBD1. Measured from the cysteine to the phenylalanine, the CDR3 is 14 residues long. Of all the DNA, just the CDR3 is kept, 42 bases in frame from base 1. Here V drops 7 bases and J drops 8 bases, and the junction holds 8 bases not matched to any gene.